Listed below are T cell receptor beta chains from one sample, sequenced in a study of blood T cell repertoires in COVID-19. TCRdb keeps only in-frame clones here, not all; method: immunoSEQ multiplex PCR. The sample holds about 140,000 clones, 90% seen once. The sample taken for sequencing was peripheral blood. These receptors originate from an elderly woman with acute or convalescent COVID-19. The CDR3 runs from the conserved cysteine through the conserved F or W. The order of the fields is V gene, clone size, J gene, D gene, CDR3 DNA, CDR3 protein. D genes are given only for firm matches. Size is omitted from some rows. Given values are once, few, many or a class for expanded clones.

v_gene: TRBV7-3
abundance: .
j_gene: TRBJ2-1
d_gene: .
CDR3nt: TGTGCCAGCAGTACAGGGAACCCCTACAATGAGCAGTTCTTC
CDR3aa: CASSTGNPYNEQFF

v_gene: TRBV29-1
abundance: .
j_gene: TRBJ1-3
d_gene: .
CDR3nt: TGCAGCGTCCCAAGCCCCTCTGGAAACACCATATATTTT
CDR3aa: CSVPSPSGNTIYF

v_gene: TRBV21-1
abundance: .
j_gene: TRBJ2-3
d_gene: .
CDR3nt: TGTGCCAGCAGCAAAGGGCCAACAGGGGTAGGGGATACGCAGTATTTT
CDR3aa: CASSKGPTGVGDTQYF

v_gene: TRBV3-1/TRBV3-2
abundance: .
j_gene: TRBJ1-5
d_gene: .
CDR3nt: TGTGCCAGCAGCCAAGCAGTTAGCAATCAGCCCCAGCATTTT
CDR3aa: CASSQAVSNQPQHF

v_gene: TRBV20-1
abundance: .
j_gene: TRBJ2-7
d_gene: TRBD1
CDR3nt: TGCAGTGCTAGTGGACAGGGGTCCTCCTACGAGCAGTACTTC
CDR3aa: CSASGQGSSYEQYF

v_gene: TRBV5-1
abundance: .
j_gene: TRBJ1-6
d_gene: TRBD1
CDR3nt: TGCGCCAGCAGCTGGGACAGGCCGGTTAATTCACCCCTCCACTTT
CDR3aa: CASSWDRPVNSPLHF

v_gene: TRBV27
abundance: .
j_gene: TRBJ1-5
d_gene: TRBD1
CDR3nt: TGTGCCAGCAGTTTATGGGACCGGGACAGTCACAATCAGCCCCAGCATTTT
CDR3aa: CASSLWDRDSHNQPQHF

v_gene: TRBV12-5
abundance: once
j_gene: TRBJ2-4
d_gene: TRBD1
CDR3nt: TGTGCTAGTGGATTATGCCGACAGGGCGATTCCGCGATAGCCAAAAACATTCAGTACTTC
CDR3aa: CASGLCRQGDSAIAKNIQYF

v_gene: TRBV15
abundance: .
j_gene: TRBJ2-1
d_gene: TRBD2
CDR3nt: TGTGCCACCAGCAGAGACCTAGCGGGGGGCGGGGAGCAGTTCTTC
CDR3aa: CATSRDLAGGGEQFF

v_gene: TRBV10-3
abundance: .
j_gene: TRBJ2-1
d_gene: TRBD1
CDR3nt: TGTGCCATCAGTCCCGGGACAGGGGGTCGAGGTGAGCAGTTCTTC
CDR3aa: CAISPGTGGRGEQFF

v_gene: TRBV7-2
abundance: .
j_gene: TRBJ2-5
d_gene: TRBD2
CDR3nt: TGTGCCAGCAGTCGGACTAGCGGGGGGGCAGAGACCCAGTACTTC
CDR3aa: CASSRTSGGAETQYF

v_gene: TRBV30
abundance: .
j_gene: TRBJ1-2
d_gene: .
CDR3nt: TGTGCGATGGAGTCGGGGTCGACTAACTATGGCTACACCTTC
CDR3aa: CAMESGSTNYGYTF

v_gene: TRBV25-1
abundance: .
j_gene: TRBJ2-1
d_gene: .
CDR3nt: TGTGCCAGCAGCCCGAGGTCGGCGGGGCCCCGCTACAATGAGCAGTTCTTC
CDR3aa: CASSPRSAGPRYNEQFF

v_gene: TRBV25-1
abundance: .
j_gene: TRBJ2-5
d_gene: TRBD2
CDR3nt: TGTGCCAGCAGCGTTATAGCGGGGGTAGAGACCCAGTACTTC
CDR3aa: CASSVIAGVETQYF

v_gene: TRBV18
abundance: .
j_gene: TRBJ2-3
d_gene: TRBD2
CDR3nt: TGTGCCAGCTCACCCTCTAGCGGGGGAAGACCTTACACAGATACGCAGTATTTT
CDR3aa: CASSPSSGGRPYTDTQYF

v_gene: TRBV25-1
abundance: .
j_gene: TRBJ1-4
d_gene: TRBD1
CDR3nt: TGTGCCAGCAGTGGACAGGGCGTTGAAAAACTGTTTTTT
CDR3aa: CASSGQGVEKLFF

v_gene: TRBV29-1
abundance: once
j_gene: TRBJ2-2
d_gene: .
CDR3nt: TGCAGCGTTGCACGGGTGCCGAACACCGGGGAGCTGTTTTTT
CDR3aa: CSVARVPNTGELFF

v_gene: TRBV5-1
abundance: .
j_gene: TRBJ1-5
d_gene: TRBD1
CDR3nt: TGCGCCAGCAGCTTAAGAACAGGGGGCGATCAGCCCCAGCATTTT
CDR3aa: CASSLRTGGDQPQHF

v_gene: TRBV6-5
abundance: .
j_gene: TRBJ2-5
d_gene: TRBD2
CDR3nt: TGTGCCAGCAGTTTAGCGGGGGGCGTACAAGAGACCCAGTACTTC
CDR3aa: CASSLAGGVQETQYF

v_gene: TRBV2
abundance: .
j_gene: TRBJ1-2
d_gene: .
CDR3nt: TGTGCCAGCGTGCAGATTCCCAACTATGGCTACACCTTC
CDR3aa: CASVQIPNYGYTF

v_gene: TRBV6-5
abundance: .
j_gene: TRBJ1-1
d_gene: TRBD1
CDR3nt: TGTGCCAGCAACTACCTACAGGGGGCGCGACTTGAAGCTTTCTTT
CDR3aa: CASNYLQGARLEAFF

v_gene: TRBV30
abundance: .
j_gene: TRBJ2-2
d_gene: .
CDR3nt: TGTGCCTGGAGTGTACTGGGCCACGGGGAGCTGTTTTTT
CDR3aa: CAWSVLGHGELFF

v_gene: TRBV6-2/TRBV6-3
abundance: .
j_gene: TRBJ2-5
d_gene: .
CDR3nt: TGTGCCAGCAGTTCGGGCGGGGCCCATTACGGAGAGACCCAGTACTTC
CDR3aa: CASSSGGAHYGETQYF

v_gene: TRBV20-1
abundance: .
j_gene: TRBJ1-1
d_gene: .
CDR3nt: TGCAGTGCTAGTGGGCGGGGTTTCACTGAAGCTTTCTTT
CDR3aa: CSASGRGFTEAFF

v_gene: TRBV2
abundance: .
j_gene: TRBJ1-2
d_gene: .
CDR3nt: TGTGCCGGCTCCTTCACCGGGGTTTCTAATGGCTACACCTTC
CDR3aa: CAGSFTGVSNGYTF

v_gene: TRBV30
abundance: .
j_gene: TRBJ2-5
d_gene: .
CDR3nt: TGTGCCTGGAGTCTGGCAGGCGTGGAGACCCAGTACTTC
CDR3aa: CAWSLAGVETQYF

v_gene: TRBV18
abundance: .
j_gene: TRBJ1-1
d_gene: TRBD1
CDR3nt: TGTGCCAGCTCACCCCCGAAGACAGGGGCGAACACTGAAGCTTTCTTT
CDR3aa: CASSPPKTGANTEAFF

v_gene: TRBV7-8
abundance: .
j_gene: TRBJ2-5
d_gene: TRBD1
CDR3nt: TGTGCCAGCAGCCGGCGGTGGGACAGAGGGGCTATCCAGTACTTC
CDR3aa: CASSRRWDRGAIQYF

v_gene: TRBV7-2
abundance: .
j_gene: TRBJ2-5
d_gene: TRBD1
CDR3nt: TGTGCCAGCAGCCGGGGACAGTCTGAGACCCAGTACTTC
CDR3aa: CASSRGQSETQYF

v_gene: TRBV27
abundance: .
j_gene: TRBJ1-1
d_gene: TRBD1
CDR3nt: TGTGCCAGCAGTTTCGGACAGGGGAACACTGAAGCTTTCTTT
CDR3aa: CASSFGQGNTEAFF

v_gene: TRBV6-2/TRBV6-3
abundance: .
j_gene: TRBJ1-5
d_gene: .
CDR3nt: TGTGCCAGCAGCCCAGGGAGATATAGCAATCAGCCCCAGCATTTT
CDR3aa: CASSPGRYSNQPQHF

v_gene: TRBV27
abundance: .
j_gene: TRBJ1-4
d_gene: .
CDR3nt: TGTGCCAGCAGTCCCTACAGGGCCACTAATGAAAAACTGTTTTTT
CDR3aa: CASSPYRATNEKLFF

v_gene: TRBV9
abundance: .
j_gene: TRBJ1-1
d_gene: TRBD1
CDR3nt: TGTGCCAGCAACATCCAGGGGGCTGGGACTGAAGCTTTCTTT
CDR3aa: CASNIQGAGTEAFF